This T cell receptor beta chain was obtained from a study of blood T cell repertoires in COVID-19. Data came from immunoSEQ multiplex PCR; TCRdb stores just in-frame clones and leaves some out. The table shows around 180,000 clones, with about 91% occurring only once. The source material was peripheral blood. The source of this sequence is a woman aged 25-40 years with acute or convalescent COVID-19.

The CDR3 region is CASSPGIAGPHEQYF. In DNA, the CDR3 is TGCGCCAGCAGCCCGGGGATAGCGGGACCCCACGAGCAGTACTTC. This chain links TRBV5-1 with TRBJ2-7, with 8 positions matching TRBD2. Germline lookup yields CDR1 SGHRS and CDR2 YFSETQ. The V segment lost 4 bases and the J segment 5 bases; nucleotides outside the gene matches: 11. CDR3 size: 15 residues.